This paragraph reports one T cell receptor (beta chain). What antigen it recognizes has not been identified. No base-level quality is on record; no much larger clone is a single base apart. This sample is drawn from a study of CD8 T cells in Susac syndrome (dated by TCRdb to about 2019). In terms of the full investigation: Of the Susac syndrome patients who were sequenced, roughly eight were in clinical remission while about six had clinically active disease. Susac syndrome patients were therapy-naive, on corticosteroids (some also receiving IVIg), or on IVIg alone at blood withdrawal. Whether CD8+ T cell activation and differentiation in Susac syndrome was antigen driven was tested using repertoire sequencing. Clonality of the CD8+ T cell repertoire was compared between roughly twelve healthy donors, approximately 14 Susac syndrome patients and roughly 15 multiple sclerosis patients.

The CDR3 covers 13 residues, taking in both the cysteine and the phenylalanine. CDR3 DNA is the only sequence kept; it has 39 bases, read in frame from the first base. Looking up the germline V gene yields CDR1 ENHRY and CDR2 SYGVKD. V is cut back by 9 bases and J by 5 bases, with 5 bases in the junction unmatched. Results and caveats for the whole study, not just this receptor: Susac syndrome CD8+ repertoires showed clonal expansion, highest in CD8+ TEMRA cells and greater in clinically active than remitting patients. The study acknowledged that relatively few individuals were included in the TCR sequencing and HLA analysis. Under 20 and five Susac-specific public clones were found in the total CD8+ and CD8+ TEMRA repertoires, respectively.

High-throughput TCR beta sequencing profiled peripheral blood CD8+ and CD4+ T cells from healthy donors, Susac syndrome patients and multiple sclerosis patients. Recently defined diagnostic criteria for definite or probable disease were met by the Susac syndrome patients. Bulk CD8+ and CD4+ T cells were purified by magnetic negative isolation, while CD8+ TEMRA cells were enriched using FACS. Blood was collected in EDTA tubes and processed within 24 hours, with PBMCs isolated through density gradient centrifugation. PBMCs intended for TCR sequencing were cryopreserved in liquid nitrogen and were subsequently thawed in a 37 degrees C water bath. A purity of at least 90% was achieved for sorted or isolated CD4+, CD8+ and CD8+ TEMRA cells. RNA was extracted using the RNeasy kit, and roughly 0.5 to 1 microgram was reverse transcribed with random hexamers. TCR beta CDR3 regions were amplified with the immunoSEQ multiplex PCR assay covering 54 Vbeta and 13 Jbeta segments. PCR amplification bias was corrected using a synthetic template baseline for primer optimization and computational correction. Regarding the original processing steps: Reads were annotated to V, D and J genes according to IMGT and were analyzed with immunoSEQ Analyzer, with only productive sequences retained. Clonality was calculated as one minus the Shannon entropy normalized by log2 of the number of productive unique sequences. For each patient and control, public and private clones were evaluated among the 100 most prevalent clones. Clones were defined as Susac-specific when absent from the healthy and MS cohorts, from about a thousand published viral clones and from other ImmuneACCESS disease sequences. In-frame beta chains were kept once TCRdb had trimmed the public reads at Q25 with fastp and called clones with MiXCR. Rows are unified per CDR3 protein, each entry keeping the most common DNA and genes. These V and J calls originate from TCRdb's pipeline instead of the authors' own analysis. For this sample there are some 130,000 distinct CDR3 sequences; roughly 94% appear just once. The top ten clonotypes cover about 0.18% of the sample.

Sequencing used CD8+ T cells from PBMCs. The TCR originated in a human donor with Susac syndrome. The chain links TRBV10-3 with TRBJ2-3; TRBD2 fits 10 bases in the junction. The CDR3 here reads CAIASGSEDTQYF. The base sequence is TGTGCCATTGCTAGCGGGAGCGAAGATACGCAGTATTTT.